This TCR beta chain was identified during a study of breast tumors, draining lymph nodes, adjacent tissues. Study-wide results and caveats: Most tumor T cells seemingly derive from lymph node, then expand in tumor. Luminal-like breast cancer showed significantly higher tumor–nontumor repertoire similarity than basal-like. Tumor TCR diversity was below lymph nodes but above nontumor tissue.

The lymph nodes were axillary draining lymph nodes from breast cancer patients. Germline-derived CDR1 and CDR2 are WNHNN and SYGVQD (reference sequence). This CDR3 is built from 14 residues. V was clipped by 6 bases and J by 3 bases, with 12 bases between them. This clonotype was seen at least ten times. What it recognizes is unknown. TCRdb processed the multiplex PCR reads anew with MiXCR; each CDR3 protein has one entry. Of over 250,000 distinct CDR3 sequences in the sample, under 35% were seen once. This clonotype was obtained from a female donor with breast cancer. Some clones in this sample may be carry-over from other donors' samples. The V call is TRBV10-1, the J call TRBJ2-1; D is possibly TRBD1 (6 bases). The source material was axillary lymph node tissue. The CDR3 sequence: CASSTGLDYNEQFF. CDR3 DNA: TGCGCCAGCAGCACAGGGCTGGACTACAATGAGCAGTTCTTC.